This passage covers 24 T cell receptor beta chains from one sample sequenced in a study of blood T cell repertoires in COVID-19 (dated by TCRdb to 2020 to 2021). Library generation was performed with the immunoSEQ multiplex PCR assay. The clones in this table, taken by TCRdb from immuneACCESS, are in-frame only. Not every clone is retained; where verified, under half of the shortfall comes from an unresolved V gene, and the cause of the rest is unknown. The sample contains tens of thousands of clones, roughly 87% of them found a single time. 15% of the sample lies in the top ten. The sample was peripheral blood. Receptors were obtained from a man aged 55 to 70 with active COVID-19.

This clone was detected only a few times. This rearrangement joins TRBV20-1 to TRBJ2-5; 12 bases are a match to TRBD2. This CDR3 region has 14 residues. V gave up 3 bases and J gave up 5 bases; unmatched junction bases: 4. In germline, CDR1 is DFQATT, CDR2 SNEGSKA (reference sequence). The CDR3 nucleotides read TGCAGTGCTAGTAGACTAGCGGGGGAGGAGACCCAGTACTTC. Its protein product is CSASRLAGEETQYF.

For the CDR3, the DNA is TGTGCCAGCAGTTACGGACACTCCTACGAGCAGTACTTC. Its protein is CASSYGHSYEQYF. The gene calls are TRBV6-6 and TRBJ2-7; D is possibly TRBD1 (5 bases). CDR3 length: 13 amino acids. V was pared by 2 bases and J by 0 bases, with 5 bases between. The V gene's germline CDR1 is MNHNY and CDR2 SVGAGI (reference sequence).

The V and J genes are TRBV7-2 and TRBJ2-1, with D possibly being TRBD2 (7 bases). V shed 2 bases and J shed 5 bases, with 16 bases lying between them. CDR1 and CDR2 from the germline V gene are SGHTA and FQGNSA. The CDR3 contains 16 residues. CDR3: CASSLWGPAGDNEQFF. The DNA of the CDR3 is TGTGCCAGCAGCTTATGGGGGCCCGCGGGGGACAATGAGCAGTTCTTC. The full variable domain, rest sourced from reference TRBV7-2 and TRBJ2-1, is GAGVSQSPSNKVTEKGKDVELRCDPISGHTALYWYRQSLGQGLEFLIYFQGNSAPDKSGLPSDRFSAERTGGSVSTLTIQRTQQEDSAVYLCASSLWGPAGDNEQFFGPGTRLTVL.

The V and J genes are TRBV6-4 and TRBJ2-1, with 8 nucleotides matching TRBD1. The CDR3 runs to 14 residues. Trimming took 3 bases from V and 10 from J; bases not matched to a gene: 8. Germline lookup yields CDR1 MRHNA and CDR2 SNTAGT. Written as DNA, the CDR3 is TGTGCCAGCAGTGAAGAGGACAGGGTCGGGGAGCAGTTCTTC. Protein: CASSEEDRVGEQFF.

This clone has a handful of counts. This chain links TRBV19 with TRBJ1-5, with D possibly TRBD1 on 5 matching bases. The CDR3 has 15 residues. The V end lost 1 base, the J end lost 5 bases, and 12 bases lay between the germline ends. CDR1 is LNHDA and CDR2 is SQIVND in the germline V gene (reference sequence). The CDR3: CASSIAPGHYQPQHF. CDR3 sequence (DNA): TGTGCCAGTAGTATAGCTCCCGGACACTATCAGCCCCAGCATTTT.

V usage is TRBV20-1 and J usage is TRBJ2-5, with unresolved D. Trimming took off 3 bases at V and 1 base at J, with 9 bases between the two ends. CDR1 and CDR2 (germline): DFQATT, SNEGSKA (reference sequence). The CDR3 contains 13 residues. CDR3 DNA sequence: TGCAGTGCTAGTTCCCAACTCCAAGAGACCCAGTACTTC. This codes for CSASSQLQETQYF.

This clone was observed a single time. V is TRBV9 and J is TRBJ2-7; 10 nucleotides line up with TRBD1. CDR1 is SGDLS, CDR2 YYNGEE, per germline. The CDR3 totals 15 residues. Unmatched junction bases numbered 3, after V lost 3 bases and J lost 0 bases. The CDR3 loop is CASSGGQGVSYEQYF. DNA for the CDR3: TGTGCCAGCAGCGGCGGACAGGGGGTCTCCTACGAGCAGTACTTC. Supplemented by reference TRBV9 and TRBJ2-7, the full variable domain reads DSGVTQTPKHLITATGQRVTLRCSPRSGDLSVYWYQQSLDQGLQFLIQYYNGEERAKGNILERFSAQQFPDLHSELNLSSLELGDSALYFCASSGGQGVSYEQYFGPGTRLTVT.

Concerning this clone itself: The junction departs from germline at one end; a sequencing error may be responsible. This chain uses TRBV6-5 with TRBJ2-3; perhaps TRBD1 as D (6 bases). From germline, CDR1 is MNHEY and CDR2 SVGAGI. The CDR3 spans 15 residues. The CDR3 region has the DNA TGTGCCAGCACTTACTCAGGGGATGGCACAGATACGCAGTATTTT. Encoded protein: CASTYSGDGTDTQYF.

The table lists this clone with a count of one. The chain couples TRBV27 to TRBJ1-2; D unclear. This CDR3 is 15 amino acids long. Trimming stripped 4 bases from V and 6 bases from J, with 18 bases between. Germline loops: CDR1 MNHEY, CDR2 SMNVEV (reference sequence). This chain's CDR3 is CASSSRREGRDGYTF. CDR3 in DNA: TGTGCCAGCAGTTCCCGCCGGGAAGGGAGAGATGGCTACACCTTC.

The chain is built from TRBV24-1 and TRBJ2-6; D is undetermined. The CDR3 totals 15 residues. Per the germline V gene, CDR1 is KGHDR and CDR2 is SFDVKD. Trimming cost V 2 bases and J 1 base, with 5 bases left between them. This CDR3 is CATSDYASGANVLTF. The CDR3 DNA reads TGTGCCACCAGTGATTACGCGTCTGGGGCCAACGTCCTGACTTTC.

The sample holds one count of this clone. The rearrangement links TRBV7-2 to TRBJ2-3, with D possibly matching TRBD2 (5 bases). V lost 5 bases, J lost 8 bases, and 14 bases lay in between. The CDR3 has 13 amino acids. The germline CDR1 and CDR2 sequences are SGHTA and FQGNSA. The CDR3 nucleotides read TGTGCCAGCAGCCCTTACGGGGTCCCTACGCAGTATTTT. It is translated as CASSPYGVPTQYF.

This clone was observed a handful of times. The rearrangement joins TRBV4-2 to TRBJ2-7, with TRBD1 identical over 12 bases. Germline CDR1 LGHNA, CDR2 YNFKEQ. CDR3 length equals 15 residues. The V and J ends lost 0 bases and 12 bases, in that order; junction bases with no gene match: 9. CDR3 DNA sequence: TGTGCCAGCAGCCAAGAAGGGGACAGGGGGCCCTCTAGGTACTTC. As protein: CASSQEGDRGPSRYF.

The V call is TRBV19, the J call TRBJ1-3; D is unclear. V lost 8 bases, J lost 0 bases, and 14 bases lay in between. There are 15 residues in the CDR3. Germline V gene sequence: CDR1 LNHDA, CDR2 SQIVND (reference sequence). CDR3 loop: CASARDPSSGNTIYF. The CDR3 DNA is TGTGCCAGTGCGCGTGATCCGAGCTCTGGAAACACCATATATTTT.

The chain joins TRBV18 to TRBJ1-3, with D maybe TRBD1 (5 bases). Trimming took 3 bases from V and 8 from J, leaving 17 bases between them. The CDR3 consists of 15 residues. Per the germline V gene, CDR1 is KGHSH and CDR2 is LQKENI. The CDR3 coding sequence is TGTGCCAGCTCACCGGACATCTCGCTAAAGGACACCATATATTTT. Translated: CASSPDISLKDTIYF.

Notes on this clone: The CDR3 end shows no conserved phenylalanine or tryptophan, and so a read error is likely. J is TRBJ2-7 and V is TRBV27; TRBD2 agrees at 9 bases. The CDR3 runs 14 residues. V lost 5 bases to trimming and J lost 3 bases; unmatched junction nucleotides: 5. Germline V CDR1 and CDR2: MNHEY, SMNVEV (reference sequence). The CDR3, as DNA: TGTGCCAGCAGTCGCGGGAGGGAGTTCTACGAGCAGTACCTC. Amino acid sequence: CASSRGREFYEQYL.

V usage is TRBV5-1 and J usage is TRBJ2-5, with 10 bases identical to TRBD2. V shed 2 bases and J 2 bases; nucleotides not matched to a gene: 3. The CDR3 is made up of 15 amino acids. CDR1 is SGHRS and CDR2 is YFSETQ in the germline V gene. The CDR3 region is CASSLLAGPQETQYF. CDR3 DNA: TGCGCCAGCAGCTTACTAGCGGGGCCTCAAGAGACCCAGTACTTC.

The chain joins TRBV11-2 to TRBJ1-1, with a tentative D call TRBD1 (6 bases). The V end lost 7 bases, the J end lost 0 bases, and 12 bases lay between the germline ends. Germline assignment: CDR1 SGHAT and CDR2 FQNNGV. The CDR3 spans 14 residues. CDR3 bases: TGTGCCAGCACCCCGGGACAACTGAACACTGAAGCTTTCTTT. It specifies CASTPGQLNTEAFF.

This chain links TRBV6-5 with TRBJ2-1, with 8 bases fitting TRBD1. Germline V CDR1 and CDR2: MNHEY, SVGAGI. This CDR3 is built from 14 residues. V shed 3 bases, J shed 5 bases, and the junction held 3 bases outside the gene matches. This CDR3 is CASSYQGANNEQFF. The CDR3 bases are TGTGCCAGCAGTTATCAGGGGGCTAACAATGAGCAGTTCTTC.

CDR3 DNA: TGTGCCAGCTCCCCGGGACAGGGAATGGGGAACACTGAAGCTTTCTTT. It encodes CASSPGQGMGNTEAFF. The chain carries TRBV18 and TRBJ1-1, with TRBD1 matching 9 bases. The CDR3 contains 16 residues. V lost 6 bases, J lost 1 base, and 9 bases stayed unmatched. Germline CDR1 and CDR2: KGHSH and LQKENI.

The chain links TRBV19 to TRBJ1-2; 9 nucleotides agree with TRBD1. This CDR3 has 14 amino acids. V shed 6 bases, J shed 7 bases, and the junction held 9 bases outside the gene matches. CDR1 is LNHDA, CDR2 SQIVND, per germline (reference sequence). The CDR3 spells CASRTTGGAGGYTF. In DNA, the CDR3 is TGTGCCAGTAGGACCACAGGGGGCGCGGGTGGCTACACCTTC.

A word on this clone: A read error may account for a junction end that differs from germline. The V call is TRBV24-1, the J call TRBJ2-2; D perhaps matches TRBD2 (5 bases). This CDR3 spans 14 amino acids. Germline values: CDR1 KGHDR, CDR2 SFDVKD. Here the CDR3 DNA reads TGTGCCACCGGTCTCGGGCGGAGACACCGGGGAGCTGTTTTT. This translates into CATGLGRRHRGAVF.

The rearrangement joins TRBV23-1 to TRBJ1-1; 10 bases line up with TRBD1. TRBV23-1 is an ORF; its function is uncertain. This CDR3 has 15 residues. Trimming at V came to 1 base and at J to 6 bases, leaving 5 bases not matched to a gene. The CDR3 protein is CASSQYRQGAAEAFF. For the CDR3, the DNA is TGCGCCAGCAGTCAATATAGACAGGGGGCCGCTGAAGCTTTCTTT.

J is TRBJ1-1 and V is TRBV7-3; D unclear. CDR3 length: 13 amino acids. Trimming pared 5 bases from V and 6 bases from J, leaving 13 bases between. Per germline, CDR1 SGHTA and CDR2 FQGTGA. The CDR3 nucleotides read TGTGCCAGCAGCCCCTACCCCCGCGCTGAAGCTTTCTTT. Amino acid sequence: CASSPYPRAEAFF. Using reference TRBV7-3 and TRBJ1-1 for the parts outside the CDR3, the full variable domain is GAGVSQTPSNKVTEKGKYVELRCDPISGHTALYWYRQSLGQGPEFLIYFQGTGAADDSGLPNDRFFAVRPEGSVSTLKIQRTERGDSAVYLCASSPYPRAEAFFGQGTRLTVV.

The chain employs TRBV3-1 (or the pseudogene TRBV3-2) and TRBJ1-5; D gene ambiguous. The CDR3 totals 14 residues. Per germline, CDR1 LGHDT and CDR2 YNNKEL (reference sequence). V lost 1 base and J 6 bases, leaving 10 bases between the germline ends. The CDR3 region is CASSQVGGTQPQHF. The CDR3 DNA reads as TGTGCCAGCAGCCAAGTAGGCGGTACTCAGCCCCAGCATTTT.